This T cell receptor (beta chain) was documented in a study of PD-L1 blockade in urothelial cancer. V lost 5 bases to trimming and J lost 3 bases; unmatched junction nucleotides: 7. The CDR3 loop spans 17 amino acids. The germline gives CDR1 SGHTA, CDR2 FQGNSA. The time point here: pretreatment peripheral blood. Patient disease was locally advanced or metastatic urothelial carcinoma. Study-wide findings and caveats: Pretreatment peripheral blood TCR clonality that fell below the median predicted better survival among the patients studied. By 3 weeks, tumor-associated blood clones had expanded more in durable-benefit patients.

Synthetic TCR analog templates were spiked into each PCR. Assay: immunoSEQ multiplex PCR; the TCRdb copy retains only in-frame clones and omits some. The table lists about 55,000 clones, approximately 77% of them singletons, with approximately 4.3% in the top ten. A note on this clone: What it binds is not known.

The source was PBMCs, collected around atezolizumab (anti-PD-L1) treatment. The sequence derives from a man aged 65-85 years with urothelial cancer. The V gene is TRBV7-2, the J gene TRBJ1-6; 10 nucleotides line up with TRBD1. CDR3 protein: CASSGTGVAVYNSPLHF. The CDR3 DNA reads TGTGCCAGCAGCGGGACAGGGGTAGCGGTCTATAATTCACCCCTCCACTTT.